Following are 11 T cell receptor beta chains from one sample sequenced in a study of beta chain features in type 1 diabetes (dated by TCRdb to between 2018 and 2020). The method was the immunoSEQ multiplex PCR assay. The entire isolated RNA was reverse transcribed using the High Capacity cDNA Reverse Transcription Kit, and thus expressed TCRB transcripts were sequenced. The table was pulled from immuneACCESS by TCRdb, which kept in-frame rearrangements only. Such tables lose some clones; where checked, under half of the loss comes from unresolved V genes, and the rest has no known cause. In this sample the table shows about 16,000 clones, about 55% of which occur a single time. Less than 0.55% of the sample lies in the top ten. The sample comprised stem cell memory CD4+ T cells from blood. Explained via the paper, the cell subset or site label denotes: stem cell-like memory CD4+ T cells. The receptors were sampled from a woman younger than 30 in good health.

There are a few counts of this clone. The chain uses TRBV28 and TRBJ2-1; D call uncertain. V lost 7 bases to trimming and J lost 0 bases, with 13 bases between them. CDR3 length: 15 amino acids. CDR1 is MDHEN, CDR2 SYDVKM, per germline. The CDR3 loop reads CASILSPVSYNEQFF. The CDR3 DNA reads TGTGCCAGCATACTGAGCCCCGTCTCCTACAATGAGCAGTTCTTC.

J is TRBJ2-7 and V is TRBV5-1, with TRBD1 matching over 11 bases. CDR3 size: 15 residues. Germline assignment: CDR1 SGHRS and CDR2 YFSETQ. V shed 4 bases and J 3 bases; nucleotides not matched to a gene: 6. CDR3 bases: TGCGCCAGCAGCACGGGGACAGGGGGTATCTACGAGCAGTACTTC. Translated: CASSTGTGGIYEQYF.

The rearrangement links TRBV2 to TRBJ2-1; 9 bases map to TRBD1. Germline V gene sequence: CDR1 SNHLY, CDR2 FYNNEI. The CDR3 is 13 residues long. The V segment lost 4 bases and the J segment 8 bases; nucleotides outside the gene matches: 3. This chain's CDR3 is CASSGQGVDEQFF. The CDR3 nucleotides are TGTGCCAGCAGTGGACAGGGGGTGGATGAGCAGTTCTTC.

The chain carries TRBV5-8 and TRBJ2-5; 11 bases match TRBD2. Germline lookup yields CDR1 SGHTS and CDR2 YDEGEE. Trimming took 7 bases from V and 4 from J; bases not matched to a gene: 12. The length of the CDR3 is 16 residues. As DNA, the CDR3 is TGTGCCAGCGCGACCCTTAGCGGGGGGGCGCGAGAGACCCAGTACTTC. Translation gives CASATLSGGARETQYF.

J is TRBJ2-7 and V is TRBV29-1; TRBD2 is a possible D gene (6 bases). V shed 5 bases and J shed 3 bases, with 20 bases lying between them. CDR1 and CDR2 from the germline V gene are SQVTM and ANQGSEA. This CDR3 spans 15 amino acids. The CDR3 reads CSVSGSRDSGYEQYF. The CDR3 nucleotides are TGCAGCGTTTCCGGCAGTCGAGATAGCGGCTACGAGCAGTACTTC.

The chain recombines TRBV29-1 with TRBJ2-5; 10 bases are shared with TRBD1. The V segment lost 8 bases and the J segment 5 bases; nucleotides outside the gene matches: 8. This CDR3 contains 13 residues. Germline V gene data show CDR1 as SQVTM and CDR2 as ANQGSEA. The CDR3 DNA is TGCAGCACCCGACAGGGGGCTGGGGAGACCCAGTACTTC. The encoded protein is CSTRQGAGETQYF.

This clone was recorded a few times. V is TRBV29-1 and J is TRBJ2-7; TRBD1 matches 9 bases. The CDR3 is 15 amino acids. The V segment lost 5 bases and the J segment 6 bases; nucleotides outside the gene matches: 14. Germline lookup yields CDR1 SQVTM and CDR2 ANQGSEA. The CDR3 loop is CSVREGTGYYVEQYF. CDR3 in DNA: TGCAGCGTTCGAGAAGGGACAGGGTACTACGTCGAGCAGTACTTC.

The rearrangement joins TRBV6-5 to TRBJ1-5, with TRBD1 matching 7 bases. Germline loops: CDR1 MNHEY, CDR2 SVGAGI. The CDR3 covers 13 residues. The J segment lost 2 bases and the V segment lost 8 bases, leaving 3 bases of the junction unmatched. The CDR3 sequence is CASGDRGNQPQHF. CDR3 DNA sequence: TGTGCCAGCGGCGACAGGGGCAATCAGCCCCAGCATTTT.

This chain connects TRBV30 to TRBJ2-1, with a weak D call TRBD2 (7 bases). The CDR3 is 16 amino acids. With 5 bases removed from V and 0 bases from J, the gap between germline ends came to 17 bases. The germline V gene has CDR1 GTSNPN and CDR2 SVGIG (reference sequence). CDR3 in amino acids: CAWGLVGASSYNEQFF. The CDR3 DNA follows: TGTGCCTGGGGACTAGTGGGGGCGAGCTCCTACAATGAGCAGTTCTTC.

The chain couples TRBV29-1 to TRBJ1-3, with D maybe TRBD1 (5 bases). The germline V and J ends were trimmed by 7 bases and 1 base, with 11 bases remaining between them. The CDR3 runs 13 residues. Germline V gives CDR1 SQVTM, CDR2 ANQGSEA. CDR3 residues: CSAERGSGNTIYF. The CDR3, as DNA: TGCAGCGCCGAACGGGGGTCTGGAAACACCATATATTTT.

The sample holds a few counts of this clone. The CDR3 reads CAAAGATNEKLFF. The CDR3 bases are TGTGCCGCCGCGGGGGCAACTAATGAAAAACTGTTTTTT. This chain uses TRBV10-3 with TRBJ1-4, with D possibly matching TRBD1 (5 bases). This CDR3 has 13 residues. Germline loops: CDR1 ENHRY, CDR2 SYGVKD. V lost 11 bases and J 0 bases, leaving 10 bases between the germline ends.